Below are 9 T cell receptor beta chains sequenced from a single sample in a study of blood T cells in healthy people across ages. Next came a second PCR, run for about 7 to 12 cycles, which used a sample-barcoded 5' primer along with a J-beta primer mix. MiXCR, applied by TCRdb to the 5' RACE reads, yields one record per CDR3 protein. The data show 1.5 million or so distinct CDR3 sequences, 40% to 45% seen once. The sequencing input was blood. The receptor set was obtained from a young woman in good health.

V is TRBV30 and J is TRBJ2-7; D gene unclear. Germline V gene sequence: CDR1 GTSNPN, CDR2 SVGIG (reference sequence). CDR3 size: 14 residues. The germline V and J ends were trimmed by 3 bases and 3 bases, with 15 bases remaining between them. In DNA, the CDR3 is TGTGCCTGGAGCCTGGTGATGACCGGCTACGAGCAGTACTTC. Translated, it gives CAWSLVMTGYEQYF.

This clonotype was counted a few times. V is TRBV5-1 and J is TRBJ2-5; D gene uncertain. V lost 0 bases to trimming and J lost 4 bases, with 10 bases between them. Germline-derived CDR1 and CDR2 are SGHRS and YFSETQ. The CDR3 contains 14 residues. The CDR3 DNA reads TGCGCCAGCAGCTTGGTACAGTCTGGAGAGACCCAGTACTTC. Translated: CASSLVQSGETQYF.

CDR3 bases: TGTGCCAGCAGCCCCGAAATAAGAGCGGACGAGCAGTACTTC. It codes for CASSPEIRADEQYF. This chain joins TRBV21-1 and TRBJ2-7; the D call TRBD2 from the table was never checked on the DNA. TRBV21-1 is noted as a pseudogene. The CDR3 contains 14 residues.

CDR3 sequence (DNA): TGTGCCAGCAGCCATCCGACTAGCGGGAGCTCCTACGATGAGCAGTACTTC. Translation: CASSHPTSGSSYDEQYF. The rearrangement uses TRBV28 and TRBJ2-1, with 12 nucleotides matching TRBD2. The J call is uncertain, as TRBJ2-7 better fits the DNA end. The length of the CDR3 is 17 residues. CDR1 and CDR2 (germline): MDHEN, SYDVKM.

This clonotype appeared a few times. The CDR3 bases are TGTGCCAGCAGTAACCCCATCAGGAACGAGCAGTACTTC. This translates into CASSNPIRNEQYF. The V call is TRBV6-2 or TRBV6-3, the J call TRBJ2-7, with D unresolved. The V gene's germline CDR1 is MNHEY and CDR2 SVGEGT. Trimming pared 5 bases from V and 5 bases from J, leaving 13 bases between. The CDR3 consists of 13 residues.

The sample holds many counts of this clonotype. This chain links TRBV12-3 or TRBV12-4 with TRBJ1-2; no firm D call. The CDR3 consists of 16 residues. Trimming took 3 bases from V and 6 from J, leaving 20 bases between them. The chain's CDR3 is CASSLRGSPAGHGYTF. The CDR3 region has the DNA TGTGCCAGCAGTTTGAGAGGATCCCCCGCCGGACATGGCTACACCTTC.

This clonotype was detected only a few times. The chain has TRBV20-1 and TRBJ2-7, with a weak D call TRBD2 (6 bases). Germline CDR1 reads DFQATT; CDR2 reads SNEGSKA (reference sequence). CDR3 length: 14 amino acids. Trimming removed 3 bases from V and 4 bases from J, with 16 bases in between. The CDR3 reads CSASLGGGGYEQYF. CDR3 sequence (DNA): TGCAGTGCTAGTTTGGGGGGAGGTGGATACGAGCAGTACTTC.

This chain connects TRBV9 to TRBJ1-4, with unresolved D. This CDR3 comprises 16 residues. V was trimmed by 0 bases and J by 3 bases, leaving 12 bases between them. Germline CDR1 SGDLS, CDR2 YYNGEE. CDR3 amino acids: CASSVAVRASNEKLFF. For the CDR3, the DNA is TGTGCCAGCAGCGTAGCCGTCCGGGCGTCTAATGAAAAACTGTTTTTT.

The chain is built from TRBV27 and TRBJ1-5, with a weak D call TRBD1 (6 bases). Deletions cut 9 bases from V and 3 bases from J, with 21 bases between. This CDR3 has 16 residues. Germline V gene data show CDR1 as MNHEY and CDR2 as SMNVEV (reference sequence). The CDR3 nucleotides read TGTGCCAGTTCCCCATCCCGGGGGGCGGACAATCAGCCCCAGCATTTT. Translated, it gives CASSPSRGADNQPQHF.